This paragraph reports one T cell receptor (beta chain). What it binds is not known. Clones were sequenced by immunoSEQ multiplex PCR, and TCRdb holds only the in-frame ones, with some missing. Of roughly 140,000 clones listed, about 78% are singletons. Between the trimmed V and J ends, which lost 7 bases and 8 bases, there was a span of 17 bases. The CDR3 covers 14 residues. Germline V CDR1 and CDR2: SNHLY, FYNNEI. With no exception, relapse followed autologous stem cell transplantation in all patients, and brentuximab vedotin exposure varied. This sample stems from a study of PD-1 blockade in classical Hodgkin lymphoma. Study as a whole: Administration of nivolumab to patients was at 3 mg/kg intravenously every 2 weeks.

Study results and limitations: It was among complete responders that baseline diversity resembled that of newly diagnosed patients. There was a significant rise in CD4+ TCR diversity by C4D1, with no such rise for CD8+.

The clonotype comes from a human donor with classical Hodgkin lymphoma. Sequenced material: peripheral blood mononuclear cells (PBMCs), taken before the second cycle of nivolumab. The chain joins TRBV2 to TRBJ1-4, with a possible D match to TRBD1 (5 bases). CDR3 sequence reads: CASTPQGRVEKLFF. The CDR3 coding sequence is TGTGCCAGCACCCCCCAGGGACGGGTAGAAAAACTGTTTTTT.